The sequence of this T cell receptor beta chain was determined in a study of T cells in women clearing cervical HPV infection. About the research overall: For cases, blood was sampled a median about 140 days after lesion detection, interquartile range about 90 to 200 days. Only a few women had HLA typing results available. Points from the study as a whole: Combining TCR richness with V gene abundances gave 0.65 to 0.85 AUC.

Worth noting for this clone: Its specificity is not known.

Sequencing used immunoSEQ multiplex PCR; TCRdb keeps in-frame clones, though not all of them. The sample holds 25,000 to 30,000 clones. The sequencing input was blood buffy coat. This TCR came from a woman aged 18-70 years with a cervical HPV16 infection that either progressed to CIN3+ or cleared (not recorded which).

The CDR3 bases that were read are TGTGCCAGCATAGAAGCAGCGAACACTGAA. This gives the protein CASIEAANTE. The full CDR3 protein reads CASIEAANTEAFF. The chain links TRBV6-1 to TRBJ1-1; no clear D. The read ends 3 residues before the CDR3 terminus; that terminus is restored from the germline J gene. Trimming left V 7 bases short and J 1 base short, with 10 bases between. This CDR3 region has 13 residues. CDR1 is MNHNS, CDR2 SASEGT, per germline.